A selection of T cell receptor beta chains follows, all from one sample in a study of blood T cell repertoires in COVID-19. Measured with immunoSEQ multiplex PCR; TCRdb has only the in-frame clones, and not every one. The sample includes approximately 220,000 clones, about 90% of them seen just once. The specimen was peripheral blood. These receptors were collected from a woman aged 50 to 60 with acute or convalescent COVID-19. Both conserved end residues are part of each CDR3. D genes are given only for firm matches. Size is stated for part of the rows, as once, few or many counts, or as a class when the clone is expanded.

>NA|NA|TRBJ2-2|TRBV7-2
CASSSFTGELFF
TGTGCCAGCAGCTCCTTCACCGGGGAGCTGTTTTTT
>NA|NA|TRBJ1-1|TRBV10-3
CAINNRRDTEAFF
TGTGCCATCAATAACCGCCGAGACACTGAAGCTTTCTTT
>NA|NA|TRBJ1-5|TRBV6-1
CASSEGGGQPQHF
TGTGCCAGCAGTGAAGGAGGGGGTCAGCCCCAGCATTTT
>NA|TRBD1|TRBJ2-7|TRBV24-1
CATSDAGTGLYEQYF
TGTGCCACCAGTGACGCCGGGACAGGGCTCTACGAGCAGTACTTC
>NA|TRBD1|TRBJ2-7|TRBV19
CASSTFYGQGAGEQYF
TGTGCCAGTAGTACATTCTATGGACAGGGGGCAGGCGAGCAGTACTTC
>NA|NA|TRBJ2-1|TRBV2
CASSEGRGVIYNEQFF
TGTGCCAGCAGTGAAGGCAGGGGGGTTATCTACAATGAGCAGTTCTTC
>NA|TRBD1|TRBJ2-1|TRBV7-9
CASSTRDRAVNEQFF
TGTGCCAGCAGCACCCGGGACAGGGCTGTCAATGAGCAGTTCTTC
>NA|NA|TRBJ1-2|TRBV6-6
CASSFLSGGYTF
TGTGCCAGCAGTTTTCTAAGCGGTGGCTACACCTTC
>NA|NA|TRBJ2-7|TRBV18
CASSPPSLHHEQYF
TGTGCCAGCTCACCACCCAGTTTGCACCACGAGCAGTACTTC
>NA|NA|TRBJ2-1|TRBV21-1
CASSKVPQVRYHEQFF
TGTGCCAGCAGCAAAGTGCCCCAGGTCCGCTACCATGAGCAGTTCTTC
>NA|NA|TRBJ2-5|TRBV5-1
CASSLMSPNQETQYF
TGCGCCAGCAGCTTGATGTCCCCCAATCAAGAGACCCAGTACTTC
>NA|TRBD1|TRBJ2-6|TRBV7-2
CASSKRQGTGANVLTF
TGTGCCAGCAGCAAGAGACAGGGGACTGGGGCCAACGTCCTGACTTTC
>NA|TRBD2|TRBJ2-1|TRBV2
CASTGLVPYNEQFF
TGTGCCAGCACCGGACTAGTGCCCTACAATGAGCAGTTCTTC
>NA|NA|TRBJ1-1|TRBV12-3/TRBV12-4
CASSETENTEAFF
TGTGCCAGCAGCGAAACAGAAAACACTGAAGCTTTCTTT
>NA|NA|TRBJ2-6|TRBV7-6
CASSLPGESGANVLTF
TGTGCCAGCAGCTTACCAGGGGAATCTGGGGCCAACGTCCTGACTTTC
>NA|NA|TRBJ2-7|TRBV11-2
CASSLDSLSYEQYF
TGTGCCAGCAGCTTAGACTCCCTCTCCTACGAGCAGTACTTC
>few|NA|TRBJ1-6|TRBV3-1/TRBV3-2
CASSQGQDNSPLHF
TGTGCCAGCAGCCAAGGACAGGATAATTCACCCCTCCACTTT
>NA|NA|TRBJ2-5|TRBV10-3
CAISGASTGQETQYF
TGTGCCATCAGTGGGGCATCTACAGGGCAAGAGACCCAGTACTTC
>once|NA|TRBJ2-3|TRBV5-1
CASSLGSSTDTQYF
TGCGCCAGCAGCTTGGGTAGCAGCACAGATACGCAGTATTTT
>once|NA|TRBJ1-1|TRBV2
CASSERVLPLSNTEAFF
TGTGCCAGCAGTGAGAGGGTTCTTCCGCTGAGTAACACTGAAGCTTTCTTT
>NA|TRBD1|TRBJ2-7|TRBV10-2
CASTRGDGTDYEQYF
TGCGCCAGCACCAGAGGGGACGGGACAGATTACGAGCAGTACTTC
>NA|NA|TRBJ1-5|TRBV28
CASWGGDYSNQPQHF
TGTGCCAGCTGGGGGGGGGACTATAGCAATCAGCCCCAGCATTTT
>few|TRBD1|TRBJ2-7|TRBV7-9
CASSRGQGYEQYF
TGTGCCAGCAGCCGGGGACAGGGTTACGAGCAGTACTTC
>NA|NA|TRBJ1-4|TRBV4-2
CASSHPPADTNEKLFF
TGTGCCAGCAGCCACCCCCCCGCAGATACTAATGAAAAACTGTTTTTT
>NA|NA|TRBJ1-1|TRBV18
CASSSTVNTEAFF
TGTGCCAGCTCATCGACAGTGAACACTGAAGCTTTCTTT
>NA|TRBD2|TRBJ2-1|TRBV7-8
CASSLQAGGIYNEQFF
TGTGCCAGCAGCTTACAAGCGGGAGGAATCTACAATGAGCAGTTCTTC